This T cell receptor (beta chain) was identified during a study of CD8 T cells in Susac syndrome. General study findings and limits: The authors acknowledged that the study's TCR sequencing and HLA analysis involved relatively few individuals.

This CDR3 region has 13 residues. J was trimmed by 5 bases and V by 6 bases; bases with no gene match: 4. Germline V gene lookup returns CDR1 ENHRY and CDR2 SYGVKD. RNA amounts of roughly 0.5 to 1 ug underwent reverse transcription with random hexamers. The immunoSEQ assay covered 54 Vbeta and 13 Jbeta segments for CDR3. TCRdb passed the immunoSEQ multiplex PCR reads through MiXCR, listing each CDR3 protein once. The sample lists a few hundred thousand distinct CDR3 sequences; approximately 95% were seen once. As for this clonotype: What it recognizes is unknown.

The sequenced material came from CD4+ T cells from PBMCs. The genes are TRBV10-3 and TRBJ2-3; TRBD1 agrees at 8 bases. This sequence originates from a human donor with multiple sclerosis. The DNA for the CDR3 is TGTGCCATCAGCCGGACAGGGAGAGATACGCAGTATTTT. Its translation: CAISRTGRDTQYF.